This T cell receptor (beta chain) was identified in a study of blood T cell repertoires in COVID-19. Germline V gene data show CDR1 as SGHRS and CDR2 as YFSETQ. CDR3 length: 12 amino acids. V lost 0 bases and J 5 bases, leaving 3 bases between the germline ends. Method: immunoSEQ multiplex PCR; TCRdb's copy keeps in-frame clones and lacks some. The sample records 100,000 to 140,000 clones, 80% to 90% being singletons. The chain combines TRBV5-1 with TRBJ2-1; D is unresolved. Material for sequencing was peripheral blood. The source is a middle-aged man with active or convalescent COVID-19. The DNA for the CDR3 is TGCGCCAGCAGCTTGGGAGACAATGAGCAGTTCTTC. The encoded protein is CASSLGDNEQFF.